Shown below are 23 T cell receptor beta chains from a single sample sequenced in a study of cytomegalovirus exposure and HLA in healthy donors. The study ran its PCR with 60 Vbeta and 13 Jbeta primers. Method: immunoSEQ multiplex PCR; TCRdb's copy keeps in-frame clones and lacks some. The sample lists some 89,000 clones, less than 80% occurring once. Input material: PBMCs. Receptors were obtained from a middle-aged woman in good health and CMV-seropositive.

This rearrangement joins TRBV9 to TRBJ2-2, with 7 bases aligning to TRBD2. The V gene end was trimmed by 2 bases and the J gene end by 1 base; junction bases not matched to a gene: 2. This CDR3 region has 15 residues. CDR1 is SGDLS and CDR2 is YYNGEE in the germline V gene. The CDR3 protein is CASSVLAENTGELFF. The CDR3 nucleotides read TGTGCCAGCAGCGTTCTAGCGGAGAACACCGGGGAGCTGTTTTTT.

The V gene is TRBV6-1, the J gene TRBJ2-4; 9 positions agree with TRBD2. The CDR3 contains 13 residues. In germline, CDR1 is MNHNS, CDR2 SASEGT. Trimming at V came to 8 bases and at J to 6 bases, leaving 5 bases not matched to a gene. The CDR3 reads CASLGLAGNIQYF. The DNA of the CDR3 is TGTGCCAGCTTGGGACTAGCCGGAAACATTCAGTACTTC.

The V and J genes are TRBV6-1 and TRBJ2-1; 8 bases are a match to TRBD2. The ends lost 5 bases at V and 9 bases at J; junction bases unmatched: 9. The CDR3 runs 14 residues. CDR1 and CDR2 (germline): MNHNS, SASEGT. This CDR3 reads CASSPGRAISEQFF. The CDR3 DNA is TGTGCCAGCAGTCCCGGGAGGGCCATATCTGAGCAGTTCTTC.

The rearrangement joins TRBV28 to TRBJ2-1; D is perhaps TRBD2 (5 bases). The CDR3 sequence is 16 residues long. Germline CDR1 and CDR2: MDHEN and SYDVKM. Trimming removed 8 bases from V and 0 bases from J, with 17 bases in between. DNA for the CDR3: TGTGCCAGCGGGGTTCCGGGGAGCATCTCCTACAATGAGCAGTTCTTC. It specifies CASGVPGSISYNEQFF.

CDR3: CASSDPLTGRNSPLHF. The CDR3 DNA follows: TGTGCCAGCAGTGATCCCCTGACAGGGCGCAATTCACCCCTCCACTTT. The chain joins TRBV6-1 to TRBJ1-6; 7 positions match TRBD1. From germline, CDR1 is MNHNS and CDR2 SASEGT. The CDR3 is made up of 16 amino acids. V dropped 3 bases and J dropped 7; count of bases not matched to a gene: 9.

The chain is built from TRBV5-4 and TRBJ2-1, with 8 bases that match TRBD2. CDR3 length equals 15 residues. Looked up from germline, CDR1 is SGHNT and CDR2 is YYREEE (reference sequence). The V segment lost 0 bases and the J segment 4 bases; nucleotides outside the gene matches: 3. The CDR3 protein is CASSLEGTSYNEQFF. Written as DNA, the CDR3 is TGTGCCAGCAGCTTGGAGGGGACTAGTTACAATGAGCAGTTCTTC. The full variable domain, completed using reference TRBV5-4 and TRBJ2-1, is ETGVTQSPTHLIKTRGQQVTLRCSSQSGHNTVSWYQQALGQGPQFIFQYYREEENGRGNFPPRFSGLQFPNYSSELNVNALELDDSALYLCASSLEGTSYNEQFFGPGTRLTVL.

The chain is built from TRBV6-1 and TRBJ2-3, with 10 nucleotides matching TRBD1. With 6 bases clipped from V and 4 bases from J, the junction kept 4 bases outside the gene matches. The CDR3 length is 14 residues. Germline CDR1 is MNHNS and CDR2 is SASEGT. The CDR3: CASRPGQGADTQYF. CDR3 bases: TGTGCCAGCAGGCCCGGACAGGGGGCAGATACGCAGTATTTT.

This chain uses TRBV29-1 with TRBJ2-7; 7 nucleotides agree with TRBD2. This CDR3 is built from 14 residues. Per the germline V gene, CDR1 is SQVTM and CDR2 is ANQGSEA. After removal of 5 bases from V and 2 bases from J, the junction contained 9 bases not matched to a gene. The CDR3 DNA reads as TGCAGCGTTCTGGGGGGGGACCACACCTACGAGCAGTACTTC. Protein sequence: CSVLGGDHTYEQYF.

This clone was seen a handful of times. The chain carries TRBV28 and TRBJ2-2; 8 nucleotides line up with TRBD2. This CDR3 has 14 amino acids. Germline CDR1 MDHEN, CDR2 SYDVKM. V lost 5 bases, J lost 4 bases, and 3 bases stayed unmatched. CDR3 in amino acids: CASSTGGSTGELFF. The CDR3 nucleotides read TGTGCCAGCAGTACGGGAGGGAGCACCGGGGAGCTGTTTTTT.

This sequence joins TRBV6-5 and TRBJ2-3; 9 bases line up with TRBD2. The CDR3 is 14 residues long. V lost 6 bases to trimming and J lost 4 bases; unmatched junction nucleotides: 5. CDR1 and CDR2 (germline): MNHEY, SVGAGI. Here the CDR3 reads CASSRSGSADTQYF. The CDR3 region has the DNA TGTGCCAGCAGCCGTAGCGGGAGTGCAGATACGCAGTATTTT.

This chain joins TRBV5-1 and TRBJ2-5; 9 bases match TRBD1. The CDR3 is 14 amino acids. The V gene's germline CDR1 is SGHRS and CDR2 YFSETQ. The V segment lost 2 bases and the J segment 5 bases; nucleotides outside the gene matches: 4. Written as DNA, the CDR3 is TGCGCCAGCAGCTTTGGGACAGGGTTCGAGACCCAGTACTTC. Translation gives CASSFGTGFETQYF.

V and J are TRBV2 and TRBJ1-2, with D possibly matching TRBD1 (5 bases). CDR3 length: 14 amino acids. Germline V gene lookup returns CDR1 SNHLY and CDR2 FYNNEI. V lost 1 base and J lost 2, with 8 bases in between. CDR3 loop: CASSEGQTNYGYTF. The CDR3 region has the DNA TGTGCCAGCAGTGAAGGACAGACGAACTATGGCTACACCTTC.

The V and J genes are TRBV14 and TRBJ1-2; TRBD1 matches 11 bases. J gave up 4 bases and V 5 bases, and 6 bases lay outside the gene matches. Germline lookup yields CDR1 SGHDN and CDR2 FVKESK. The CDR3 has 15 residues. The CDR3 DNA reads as TGTGCCAGCAGCGCCCGGGACAGGGGGGGCTATGGCTACACCTTC. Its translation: CASSARDRGGYGYTF.

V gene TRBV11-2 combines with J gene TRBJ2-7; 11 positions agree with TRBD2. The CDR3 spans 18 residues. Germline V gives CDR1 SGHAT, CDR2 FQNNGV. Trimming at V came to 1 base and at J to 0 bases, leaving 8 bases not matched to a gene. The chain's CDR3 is CASSLVPSGRRYSYEQYF. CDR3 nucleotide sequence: TGTGCCAGCAGCTTAGTGCCTAGCGGGAGGCGTTACTCCTACGAGCAGTACTTC.

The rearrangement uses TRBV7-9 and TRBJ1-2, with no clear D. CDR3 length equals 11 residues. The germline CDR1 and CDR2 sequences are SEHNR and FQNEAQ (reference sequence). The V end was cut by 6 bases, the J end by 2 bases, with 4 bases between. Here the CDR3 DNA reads TGTGCCAGCAGAAGCAACTATGGCTACACCTTC. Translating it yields CASRSNYGYTF.

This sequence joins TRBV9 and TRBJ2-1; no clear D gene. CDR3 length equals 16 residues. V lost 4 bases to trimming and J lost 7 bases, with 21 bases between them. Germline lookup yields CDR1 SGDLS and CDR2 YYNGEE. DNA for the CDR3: TGTGCCAGCAGCCCCCCCTACCGCTCCGAAGAAAATGAGCAGTTCTTC. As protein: CASSPPYRSEENEQFF.

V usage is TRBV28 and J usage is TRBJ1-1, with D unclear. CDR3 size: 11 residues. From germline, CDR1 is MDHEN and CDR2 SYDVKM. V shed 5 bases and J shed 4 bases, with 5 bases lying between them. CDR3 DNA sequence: TGTGCCAGCAGTCCCGGCACTGAAGCTTTCTTT. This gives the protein CASSPGTEAFF. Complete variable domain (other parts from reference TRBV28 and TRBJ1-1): DVKVTQSSRYLVKRTGEKVFLECVQDMDHENMFWYRQDPGLGLRLIYFSYDVKMKEKGDIPEGYSVSREKKERFSLILESASTNQTSMYLCASSPGTEAFFGQGTRLTVV.

In nucleotides, the CDR3 is TGTGCCAGCAGCCCAGCGGGGGACTATTACAATGAGCAGTTCTTC. Encoded protein: CASSPAGDYYNEQFF. The rearrangement uses TRBV7-2 and TRBJ2-1; 8 nucleotides line up with TRBD2. Trimming took 5 bases from V and 4 from J; bases not matched to a gene: 7. This CDR3 has 15 amino acids. The germline gives CDR1 SGHTA, CDR2 FQGNSA.

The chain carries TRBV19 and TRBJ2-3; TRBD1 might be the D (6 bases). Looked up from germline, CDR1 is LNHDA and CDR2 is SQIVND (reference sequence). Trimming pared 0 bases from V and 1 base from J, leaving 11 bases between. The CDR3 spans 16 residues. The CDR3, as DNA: TGTGCCAGTAGTATAGACCCCAAGGGGGGCACAGATACGCAGTATTTT. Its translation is CASSIDPKGGTDTQYF.

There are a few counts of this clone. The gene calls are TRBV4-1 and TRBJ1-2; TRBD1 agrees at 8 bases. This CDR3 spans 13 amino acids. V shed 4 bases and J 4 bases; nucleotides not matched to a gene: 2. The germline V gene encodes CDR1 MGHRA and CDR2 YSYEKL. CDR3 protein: CASSLGQGYGYTF. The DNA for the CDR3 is TGCGCCAGCAGCCTAGGACAGGGCTATGGCTACACCTTC.

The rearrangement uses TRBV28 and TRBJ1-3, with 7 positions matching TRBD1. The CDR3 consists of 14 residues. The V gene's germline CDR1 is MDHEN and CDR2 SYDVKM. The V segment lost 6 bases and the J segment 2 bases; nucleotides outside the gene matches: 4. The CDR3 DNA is TGTGCCAGCAGCCCTGACAGGGCTGGAAACACCATATATTTT. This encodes CASSPDRAGNTIYF.

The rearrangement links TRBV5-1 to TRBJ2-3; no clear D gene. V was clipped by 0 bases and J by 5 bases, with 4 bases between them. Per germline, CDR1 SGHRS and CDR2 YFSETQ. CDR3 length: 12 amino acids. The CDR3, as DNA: TGCGCCAGCAGCTTGGTTCGAGATACGCAGTATTTT. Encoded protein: CASSLVRDTQYF.

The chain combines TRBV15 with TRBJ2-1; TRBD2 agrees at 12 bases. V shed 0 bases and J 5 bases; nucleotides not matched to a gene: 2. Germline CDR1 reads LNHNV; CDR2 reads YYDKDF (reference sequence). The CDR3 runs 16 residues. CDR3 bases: TGTGCCACCAGCAGAGATCTAGCGGGAGGGGACAATGAGCAGTTCTTC. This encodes CATSRDLAGGDNEQFF.